This entry is about one T cell receptor (beta chain). No antigen is known for it. This specimen belongs to a study of CD8+ T cells in alopecia areata. There are 14 residues in the CDR3. V dropped 2 bases and J dropped 2 bases, with 9 bases sitting between them. CDR1 is SEHNR and CDR2 is FQNEAQ in the germline V gene (reference sequence). Study-level results: Amid tofacitinib therapy, many expanded lesional clones stayed present in scalp and blood.

Treatment meaning: oral pan-JAK inhibitor, 5-10 mg twice daily. PBMC-derived CD4+ and CD8+ T cells were sorted. Sequencing used cDNA as its template, made by extracting RNA and reverse transcribing it. Using immunoSEQ multiplex PCR, the repertoire was profiled, and TCRdb retains in-frame clones only, with some absent. The data hold 190,000 or so clones, with roughly 62% observed a single time. The chain links TRBV7-9 to TRBJ1-2, with unresolved D. The receptor's source is a human donor with alopecia areata. This sample comprised CD8+ T cells sorted from blood, obtained at week 24, from a patient treated with tofacitinib. CDR3 amino acids: CASSLLGRNYGYTF. The DNA of the CDR3 is TGTGCCAGCAGCTTATTAGGGAGGAACTATGGCTACACCTTC.